This entry lists 21 T cell receptor beta chains sequenced from one sample in a study of OX40 agonist ivuxolimab in advanced cancers. Library preparation used the immunoSEQ multiplex PCR assay. TCRdb took over this immuneACCESS table, retaining in-frame rearrangements with V and J assigned. Such tables are incomplete; in checked studies, under half of the missing clones stem from an unresolved V gene, and the remainder is unexplained. In all, the sample holds about 36,000 clones, and about 81% of those were seen once. Of the sample, about 20% is held by the ten largest clones. Sequencing was performed on CD4+ or CD8+ T cells sorted from blood, taken in a trial of the OX40 agonist ivuxolimab. These receptors originate from an adult with an advanced solid tumor such as melanoma, head and neck, liver or kidney cancer.

This clone came up a few times. Given a much more abundant clone one base away, this may be a read error. The chain carries TRBV5-6 and TRBJ2-2; D might be TRBD1 or TRBD2, each matching 7 bases. Looked up from germline, CDR1 is SGHDT and CDR2 is YYEEEE. V was shortened by 2 bases and J by 3 bases, with 17 bases between the two germline ends. The CDR3 loop spans 17 amino acids. This CDR3 reads CASSFGQGGTDTGELFF. As DNA, the CDR3 is TGTGCCAGCAGCTTTGGGCAGGGGGGGACTGACACCGGGGAGCTGTTTTTT.

This clone turned up a few times. The chain has TRBV5-1 and TRBJ2-1; 9 nucleotides align to TRBD1. J gave up 10 bases and V 5 bases, and 13 bases lay outside the gene matches. The CDR3 sequence is 15 residues long. Germline V gene data show CDR1 as SGHRS and CDR2 as YFSETQ. CDR3 sequence: CASRRTGTGTSEQFF. The CDR3 coding sequence is TGCGCCAGCAGACGAACCGGGACAGGGACGTCGGAGCAGTTCTTC.

This chain joins TRBV7-2 and TRBJ1-3; no clear D gene. Germline CDR1 reads SGHTA; CDR2 reads FQGNSA. V was pared by 4 bases and J by 2 bases, with 9 bases between. This CDR3 spans 14 amino acids. CDR3 DNA: TGTGCCAGCAGCTCGAGGGCTACTGGAAACACCATATATTTT. Its protein is CASSSRATGNTIYF.

The chain carries TRBV6-1 and TRBJ2-3; a possible D gene is TRBD2 (6 bases). V lost 1 base, J lost 6 bases, and 17 bases lay in between. Germline V lookup: CDR1 MNHNS, CDR2 SASEGT. This CDR3 has 16 amino acids. The DNA of the CDR3 is TGTGCCAGCAGTGAAGTTAGCGGTCCGGACCCCGATACGCAGTATTTT. This gives the protein CASSEVSGPDPDTQYF.

The V and J genes are TRBV5-4 and TRBJ2-3; TRBD1 matches at 7 bases. The CDR3 consists of 14 residues. V lost 1 base, J lost 7 bases, and 6 bases stayed unmatched. Germline values: CDR1 SGHNT, CDR2 YYREEE (reference sequence). DNA of the CDR3: TGTGCCAGCAGCTTGCCGCACAGGGGTAATACGCAGTATTTT. Protein sequence: CASSLPHRGNTQYF. Variable domain in full (rest from reference TRBV5-4 and TRBJ2-3): ETGVTQSPTHLIKTRGQQVTLRCSSQSGHNTVSWYQQALGQGPQFIFQYYREEENGRGNFPPRFSGLQFPNYSSELNVNALELDDSALYLCASSLPHRGNTQYFGPGTRLTVL.

CDR3 sequence: CASSFYGGSYYNEQFF. CDR3 in DNA: TGTGCCAGCAGCTTTTATGGCGGCTCCTACTACAATGAGCAGTTCTTC. This chain connects TRBV11-2 to TRBJ2-1; D not certain. Germline CDR1 reads SGHAT; CDR2 reads FQNNGV. The CDR3 consists of 16 residues. V lost 3 bases and J 3 bases, leaving 15 bases between the germline ends.

V gene TRBV27 combines with J gene TRBJ2-4; tentatively, D is TRBD2 (6 bases). V lost 8 bases and J lost 3, with 20 bases in between. The germline gives CDR1 MNHEY, CDR2 SMNVEV (reference sequence). The CDR3 runs to 16 residues. CDR3 residues: CASAQPGERGKNIQYF. The CDR3 nucleotides read TGTGCCAGCGCCCAACCGGGAGAAAGGGGCAAAAACATTCAGTACTTC.

CDR3 sequence reads: CASSQDRFRGKAFF. The DNA for the CDR3 is TGCGCCAGCAGCCAAGATAGGTTCAGGGGGAAAGCTTTCTTT. The gene calls are TRBV4-3 and TRBJ1-1; 7 nucleotides agree with TRBD1. With V trimmed by 0 bases and J by 9 bases, 7 bases remained unmatched. This CDR3 is 14 amino acids long. Germline V lookup: CDR1 LGHNA, CDR2 YSLEER.

The V call is TRBV9, the J call TRBJ1-6, with 7 bases matching TRBD1. The J segment lost 10 bases and the V segment lost 0 bases, leaving 4 bases of the junction unmatched. This CDR3 region has 14 residues. Looked up from germline, CDR1 is SGDLS and CDR2 is YYNGEE. CDR3 loop: CASSVGAGGSPLHF. CDR3 in DNA: TGTGCCAGCAGCGTAGGGGCAGGGGGGTCACCCCTCCACTTT.

V is TRBV7-7 and J is TRBJ2-1; D uncertain. Looked up from germline, CDR1 is SSHAT and CDR2 is FNYEAQ (reference sequence). The CDR3 extends over 14 amino acids. V lost 3 bases, J lost 4 bases, and 10 bases lay in between. The CDR3 DNA follows: TGTGCCAGCAGCTTCTCCACTTCTTACAATGAGCAGTTCTTC. Its protein is CASSFSTSYNEQFF.

This chain links TRBV4-1 with TRBJ1-5; no clear D. This CDR3 spans 14 amino acids. Germline V gene sequence: CDR1 MGHRA, CDR2 YSYEKL. V gave up 0 bases and J gave up 2 bases, with 5 bases separating them. For the CDR3, the DNA is TGCGCCAGCAGCCAAGAGGGCGGCAATCAGCCCCAGCATTTT. Translation gives CASSQEGGNQPQHF.

This chain joins TRBV18 and TRBJ2-7; D not resolved. CDR1 and CDR2 from the germline V gene are KGHSH and LQKENI. Trimming stripped 2 bases from V and 2 bases from J, with 10 bases between. The CDR3 loop spans 14 amino acids. The CDR3 spells CASSPFGSPYEQYF. In DNA, the CDR3 is TGTGCCAGCTCACCATTTGGCAGTCCCTACGAGCAGTACTTC.

The rearrangement uses TRBV4-2 and TRBJ2-3; 12 bases map to TRBD2. The germline CDR1 and CDR2 sequences are LGHNA and YNFKEQ. This CDR3 has 17 amino acids. V trimming: 1 base; J trimming: 5 bases; junction bases outside the gene matches: 7. CDR3 sequence reads: CASSQALAGGPEDTQYF. As DNA, the CDR3 is TGTGCCAGCAGCCAAGCTCTAGCGGGGGGGCCGGAAGATACGCAGTATTTT.

This clone was seen only once. The CDR3 is CASSPSDAANYGYTF. The CDR3 DNA follows: TGCGCCAGCAGCCCCTCTGATGCTGCTAACTATGGCTACACCTTC. V usage is TRBV4-1 and J usage is TRBJ1-2; D ambiguous. The V gene's germline CDR1 is MGHRA and CDR2 YSYEKL. The ends were cut back, 4 bases at V and 0 bases at J, with 12 bases in the middle. This CDR3 contains 15 residues.

This rearrangement joins TRBV7-9 to TRBJ1-2; the D gene is possibly TRBD1 (6 bases). From germline, CDR1 is SEHNR and CDR2 FQNEAQ (reference sequence). V lost 0 bases and J lost 8, with 10 bases in between. The CDR3 covers 13 residues. The CDR3 DNA reads TGTGCCAGCAGCTTAGCCGTGACAGGCGGCTACACCTTC. It encodes CASSLAVTGGYTF.

The rearrangement uses TRBV7-9 and TRBJ1-1; 9 positions match TRBD1. CDR1 and CDR2 (germline): SEHNR, FQNEAQ (reference sequence). Germline trimming cut 7 bases from V and 1 base from J; bases unmatched to any gene: 7. The CDR3 spans 15 residues. CDR3 residues: CASTSRGQGNTEAFF. Written as DNA, the CDR3 is TGTGCCAGCACCTCGAGGGGACAGGGGAACACTGAAGCTTTCTTT.

V and J are TRBV7-2 and TRBJ2-2; a weak D match, TRBD2 (7 bases). The ends were cut back, 5 bases at V and 0 bases at J, with 10 bases in the middle. The CDR3 is 15 residues long. Germline V CDR1 and CDR2: SGHTA, FQGNSA. In DNA, the CDR3 is TGTGCCAGCAGCCGCGGGGGCCCGAACACCGGGGAGCTGTTTTTT. Its translation is CASSRGGPNTGELFF.

This chain joins TRBV30 and TRBJ1-1, with D perhaps matching TRBD1 (5 bases). The V and J ends lost 0 bases and 1 base respectively, with 9 bases between them. The CDR3 spans 14 residues. Germline assignment: CDR1 GTSNPN and CDR2 SVGIG (reference sequence). This chain's CDR3 is CAWSVGQTNTEAFF. The CDR3 DNA sequence: TGTGCCTGGAGTGTGGGGCAGACGAACACTGAAGCTTTCTTT. The full variable domain, completed using reference TRBV30 and TRBJ1-1, is SQTIHQWPATLVQPVGSPLSLECTVEGTSNPNLYWYRQAAGRGLQLLFYSVGIGQISSEVPQNLSASRPQDRQFILSSKKLLLSDSGFYLCAWSVGQTNTEAFFGQGTRLTVV.

The chain has TRBV5-6 and TRBJ2-2, with TRBD1 matching over 8 bases. The germline V gene has CDR1 SGHDT and CDR2 YYEEEE. The length of the CDR3 is 17 residues. Trimming took 2 bases from V and 6 from J; bases not matched to a gene: 12. CDR3 sequence (DNA): TGTGCCAGCAGCTTACCTCGGACAGGGCTCCGGTCCGGGGAGCTGTTTTTT. It translates to CASSLPRTGLRSGELFF.

Regarding this clone: One end of the junction is discordant with germline, which a read error may explain. The chain has TRBV2 and TRBJ1-2, with D maybe TRBD1 (5 bases). CDR3 length equals 14 residues. CDR1 and CDR2 (germline): SNHLY, FYNNEI. The CDR3 reads CASSEARGVYGHTF. As DNA, the CDR3 is TGTGCCAGCAGTGAAGCGCGGGGGGTGTATGGCCACACCTTC.

The chain couples TRBV6-1 to TRBJ2-1; D might be TRBD2 (5 bases). Trimming pared 4 bases from V and 0 bases from J, leaving 10 bases between. Germline CDR1 MNHNS, CDR2 SASEGT. This CDR3 region has 15 residues. The CDR3 loop reads CASSATSSSYNEQFF. CDR3 coding DNA: TGTGCCAGCAGTGCCACTAGTAGCTCCTACAATGAGCAGTTCTTC.